This T cell receptor beta chain was sequenced in a study of patients and donors after allogeneic stem cell transplantation. The germline V gene has CDR1 LNHDA and CDR2 SQIVND (reference sequence). The V end was cut by 10 bases, the J end by 2 bases, with 14 bases between. The length of the CDR3 is 14 residues. TCRdb reanalysed the RT-PCR reads using MiXCR and keeps one entry per CDR3 protein. Among some 880,000 distinct CDR3 sequences listed, 18% were seen once. This clonotype originated in a human donor who was either an allogeneic HSCT recipient or a stem cell or donor lymphocyte infusion donor (not recorded which). It is not recorded whose cells these are; they may come from a transplant donor. This chain connects TRBV19 to TRBJ2-2; D is tentatively TRBD1 or TRBD2 (5 bases each). Sequencing was performed on blood, either unsorted or a sorted T cell fraction (not recorded which). The DNA of the CDR3 is TGTGCCACCGCCAAGGGACGCAACACCGGGGAGCTGTTTTTT. Translating it yields CATAKGRNTGELFF.